This TCR beta chain was sequenced during a study of CD8 T cells in Susac syndrome. Study results and caveats: An acknowledgment was made by the study that its TCR sequencing and HLA analysis involved relatively few individuals.

The germline CDR1 and CDR2 sequences are GTSNPN and SVGIG (reference sequence). V lost 3 bases to trimming and J lost 4 bases, with 6 bases between them. The CDR3 contains 11 residues. TCR beta from blood CD8+ and CD4+ T cells was sequenced. Treatment-naive patients with stable or active relapsing-remitting disease were the multiple sclerosis controls. Concerning this clonotype: What it binds is unknown.

The authors reverse transcribed roughly 0.5 to 1 ug RNA with random hexamers. Amplification of TCR beta CDR3 spanned 54 Vbeta and 13 Jbeta via immunoSEQ multiplex PCR. TCRdb ran MiXCR on the immunoSEQ multiplex PCR reads and lists one entry per CDR3 protein. Seen here are over 350,000 distinct CDR3 sequences, around 83% observed once, and the top ten hold roughly 0.11%. The clonotype was recovered from a human donor with multiple sclerosis. The sequencing sample was made of CD8+ T cells from PBMCs. The V call is TRBV30, the J call TRBJ1-2; no firm D call. Here the CDR3 reads CAWRHLYGYTF. CDR3 coding DNA: TGTGCCTGGAGACACCTCTATGGCTACACCTTC.